This TCR beta chain was identified in a study of shared clonotypes between healthy human individuals. Amplification in unsorted PBMC replicate PCRs started from around 0.3 ug DNA, which equals 30,000 to 35,000 T cell genomes. Using immunoSEQ multiplex PCR, the repertoire was profiled, and TCRdb retains in-frame clones only, with some absent. The table has roughly 500,000 clones, approximately 85% seen once. Donors, healthy HIV-negative adults, lacked recent acute infections or vaccinations. Trimming cost V 2 bases and J 7 bases, with 12 bases left between them. This CDR3 spans 15 amino acids. Germline-derived CDR1 and CDR2 are MNHEY and SMNVEV (reference sequence).

The receptor's source is a middle-aged woman in good health. Some clones in this sample may be carry-over from other donors' samples. The sample consisted of PBMCs. J is TRBJ1-6 and V is TRBV27; D remains unclear. The CDR3 is CASSLGRRPNSPLHF. The DNA for the CDR3 is TGTGCCAGCAGTTTAGGTCGTCGGCCGAATTCACCCCTCCACTTT.